This TCR beta chain was retrieved from a study of STAT5B mutations in CD4+ large granular lymphocyte leukemia. The CDR3 totals 13 residues. Germline values: CDR1 SGHTA, CDR2 FQGNSA. Trimming took 3 bases from V and 1 from J, leaving 6 bases between them. Produced via immunoSEQ multiplex PCR; TCRdb's table is partial and in-frame only. The sample lists approximately 35,000 clones; less than 85% were seen once. Regarding this clone: Its matching antigen is unknown.

Study results and caveats: Main leukemic clonotypes were patient-specific, but about 26% appeared at low frequency elsewhere.

This TCR was recovered from a human donor in good health. Input material: CD4+ T cells from blood buffy coats. This chain connects TRBV7-2 to TRBJ1-1, with D unresolved. CDR3 in DNA: TGTGCCAGCAGCTTTCTCCAGAACACTGAAGCTTTCTTT. Translation: CASSFLQNTEAFF.